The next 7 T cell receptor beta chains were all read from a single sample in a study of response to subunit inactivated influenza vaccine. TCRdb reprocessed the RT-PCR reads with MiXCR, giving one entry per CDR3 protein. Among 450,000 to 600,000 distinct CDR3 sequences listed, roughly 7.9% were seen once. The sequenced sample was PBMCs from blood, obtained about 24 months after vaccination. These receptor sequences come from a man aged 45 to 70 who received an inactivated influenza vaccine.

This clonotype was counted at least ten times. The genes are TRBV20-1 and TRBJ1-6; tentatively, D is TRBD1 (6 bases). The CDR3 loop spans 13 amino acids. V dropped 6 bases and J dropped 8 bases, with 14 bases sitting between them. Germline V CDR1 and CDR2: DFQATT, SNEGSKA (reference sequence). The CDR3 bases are TGCAGTGCCCGACAGGATAGGCATTCACCCCTCCACTTT. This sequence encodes CSARQDRHSPLHF.

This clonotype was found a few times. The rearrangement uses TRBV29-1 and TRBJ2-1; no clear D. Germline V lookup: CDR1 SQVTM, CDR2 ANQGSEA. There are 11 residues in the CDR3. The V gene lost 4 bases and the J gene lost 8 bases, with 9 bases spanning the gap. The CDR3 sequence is CSVGVVHEQFF. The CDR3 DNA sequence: TGCAGCGTTGGGGTGGTCCATGAGCAGTTCTTC.

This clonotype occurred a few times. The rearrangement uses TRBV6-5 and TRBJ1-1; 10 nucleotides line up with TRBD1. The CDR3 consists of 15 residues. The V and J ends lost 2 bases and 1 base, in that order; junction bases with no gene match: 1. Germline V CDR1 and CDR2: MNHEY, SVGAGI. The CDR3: CASSYDRGPNTEAFF. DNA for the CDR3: TGTGCCAGCAGTTACGACAGGGGGCCGAACACTGAAGCTTTCTTT.

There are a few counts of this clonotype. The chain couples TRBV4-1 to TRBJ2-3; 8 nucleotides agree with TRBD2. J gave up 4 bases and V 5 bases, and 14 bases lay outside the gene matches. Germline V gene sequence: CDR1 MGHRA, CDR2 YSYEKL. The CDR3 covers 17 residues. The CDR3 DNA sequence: TGCGCCAGCAGCTTCGGGTCCAGCGGGAGTGCGGCAGATACGCAGTATTTT. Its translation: CASSFGSSGSAADTQYF.

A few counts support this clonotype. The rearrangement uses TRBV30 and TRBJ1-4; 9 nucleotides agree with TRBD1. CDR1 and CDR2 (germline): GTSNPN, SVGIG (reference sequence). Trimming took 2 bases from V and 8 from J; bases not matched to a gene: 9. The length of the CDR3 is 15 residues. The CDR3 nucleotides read TGTGCCTGGAGTTCACAGGGGGCGCGGGGAGAAAAACTGTTTTTT. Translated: CAWSSQGARGEKLFF.

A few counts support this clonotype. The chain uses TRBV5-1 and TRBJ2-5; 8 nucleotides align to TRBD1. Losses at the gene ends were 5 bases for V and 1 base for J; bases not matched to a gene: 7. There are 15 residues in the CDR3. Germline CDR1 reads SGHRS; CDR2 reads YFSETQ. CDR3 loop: CASREGTGPQETQYF. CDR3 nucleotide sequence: TGCGCCAGCAGGGAGGGGACAGGTCCCCAAGAGACCCAGTACTTC. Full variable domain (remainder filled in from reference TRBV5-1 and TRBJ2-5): KAGVTQTPRYLIKTRGQQVTLSCSPISGHRSVSWYQQTPGQGLQFLFEYFSETQRNKGNFPGRFSGRQFSNSRSEMNVSTLELGDSALYLCASREGTGPQETQYFGPGTRLLVL.

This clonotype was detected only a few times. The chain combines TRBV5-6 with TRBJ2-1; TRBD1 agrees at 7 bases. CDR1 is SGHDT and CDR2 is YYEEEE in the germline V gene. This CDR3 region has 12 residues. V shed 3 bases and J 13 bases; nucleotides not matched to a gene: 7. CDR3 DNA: TGTGCCAGCAGCTCCCAGGGACAGAAACAGTTCTTC. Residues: CASSSQGQKQFF.